This T cell receptor beta chain is from a study of blood T cell repertoires in COVID-19. As for the study in general: Researchers got acute and convalescent COVID-19 samples from the United States, Italy and Spain.

With 4 bases clipped from V and 5 bases from J, the junction kept 11 bases outside the gene matches. CDR3 size: 17 residues. Germline V CDR1 and CDR2: LGHNA, YSLEER. In the original processing: It was from reference gene primer amplification that nucleated cell counts were estimated. Some clones are missing from TCRdb's copy, which holds only in-frame ones; the method was immunoSEQ multiplex PCR. The D gene and trimming were derived from the DNA, and the V and J assignments and clone size from that table. Of about 160,000 clones in the sample, around 93% are singletons; the top ten hold about 4.6%. The receptor's source is a man aged 25 to 40 with COVID-19, enrolled during active disease. The source material was peripheral blood. The chain couples TRBV4-3 to TRBJ2-3; TRBD1 agrees at 11 bases. The chain's CDR3 is CASSPTDPGTGGDTQYF. CDR3 DNA: TGCGCCAGCAGCCCTACGGACCCGGGGACAGGGGGAGATACGCAGTATTTT.